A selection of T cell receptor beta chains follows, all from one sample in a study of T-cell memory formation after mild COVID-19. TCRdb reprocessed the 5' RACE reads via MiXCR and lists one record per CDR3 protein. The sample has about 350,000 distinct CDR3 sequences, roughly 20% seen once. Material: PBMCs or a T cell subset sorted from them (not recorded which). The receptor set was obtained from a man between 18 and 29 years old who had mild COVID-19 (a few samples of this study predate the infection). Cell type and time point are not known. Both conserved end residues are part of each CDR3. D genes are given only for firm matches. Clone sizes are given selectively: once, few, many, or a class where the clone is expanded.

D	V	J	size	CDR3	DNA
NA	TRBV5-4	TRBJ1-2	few	CASSLSQSYGYTF	TGTGCCAGCAGCTTGTCCCAGAGCTATGGCTACACCTTC
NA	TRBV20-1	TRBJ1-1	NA	CSARVQGGTEAFF	TGCAGTGCTAGAGTACAGGGTGGCACTGAAGCTTTCTTT
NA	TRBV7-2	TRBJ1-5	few	CASSTHEGMGNQPQHF	TGTGCCAGCAGCACCCACGAAGGGATGGGCAATCAGCCCCAGCATTTT
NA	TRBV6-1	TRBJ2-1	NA	CASSLLVGQFF	TGTGCCAGCAGTCTACTGGTGGGGCAGTTCTTC
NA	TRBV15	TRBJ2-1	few	CATSRDPGGINEQFF	TGTGCCACCAGCAGAGACCCCGGGGGCATCAATGAGCAGTTCTTC
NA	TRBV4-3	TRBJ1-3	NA	CASSQGQKVSGNTIYF	TGCGCCAGCAGCCAAGGTCAGAAAGTCTCTGGAAACACCATATATTTT
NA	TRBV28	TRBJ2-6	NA	CASSLGRHGVGANVLTF	TGTGCCAGCAGTCTCGGTCGGCACGGGGTTGGGGCCAACGTCCTGACTTTC
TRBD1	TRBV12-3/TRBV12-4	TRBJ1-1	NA	CASSKLTGLSTEAFF	TGTGCCAGCAGTAAGCTGACAGGGCTTAGCACTGAAGCTTTCTTT
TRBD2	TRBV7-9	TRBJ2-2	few	CAGQRGANTGELFF	TGTGCCGGCCAGCGGGGAGCGAACACCGGGGAGCTGTTTTTT
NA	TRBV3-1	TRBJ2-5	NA	CASTQELAEETQYF	TGTGCCAGCACCCAGGAACTAGCCGAGGAGACCCAGTACTTC
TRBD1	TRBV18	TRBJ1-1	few	CASSLQGGHNTEAFF	TGTGCCAGCTCGCTACAGGGGGGTCATAACACTGAAGCTTTCTTT
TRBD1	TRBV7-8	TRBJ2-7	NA	CASSPDRIRSYEQYF	TGTGCCAGCAGCCCGGACAGGATTCGCTCCTACGAGCAGTACTTC
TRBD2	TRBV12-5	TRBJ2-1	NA	CASGAPVAGAYNEQFF	TGTGCTAGTGGCGCCCCTGTGGCGGGGGCCTACAATGAGCAGTTCTTC
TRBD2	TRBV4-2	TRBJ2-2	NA	CASSQDSGLAGGSVTGELFF	TGTGCCAGCAGCCAAGATTCAGGACTAGCGGGGGGGTCGGTCACCGGGGAGCTGTTTTTT
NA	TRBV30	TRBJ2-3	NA	CAWSVWRDSTDTQYF	TGTGCCTGGAGTGTCTGGCGGGACAGCACAGATACGCAGTATTTT
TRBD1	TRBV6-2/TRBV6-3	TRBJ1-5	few	CASLRDRGQPQHF	TGTGCCAGCCTTAGGGACAGGGGTCAGCCCCAGCATTTT
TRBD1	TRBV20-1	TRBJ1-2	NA	CSAREPVTGGAPNAF	TGCAGTGCTAGAGAACCAGTTACAGGGGGCGCGCCGAACGCCTTC
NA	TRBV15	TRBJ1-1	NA	CATAPGENTEAFF	TGTGCCACCGCGCCTGGGGAGAACACTGAAGCTTTCTTT